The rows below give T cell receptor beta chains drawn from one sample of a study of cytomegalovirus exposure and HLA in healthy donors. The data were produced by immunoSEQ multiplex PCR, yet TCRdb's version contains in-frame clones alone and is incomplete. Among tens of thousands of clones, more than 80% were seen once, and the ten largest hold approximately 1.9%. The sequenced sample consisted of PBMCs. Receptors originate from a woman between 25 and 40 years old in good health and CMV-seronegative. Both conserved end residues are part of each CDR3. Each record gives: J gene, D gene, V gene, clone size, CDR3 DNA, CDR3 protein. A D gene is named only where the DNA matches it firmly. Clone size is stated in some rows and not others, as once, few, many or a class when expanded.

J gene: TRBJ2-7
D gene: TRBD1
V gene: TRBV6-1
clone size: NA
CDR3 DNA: TGTGCCAGCAGTGTACGGGACAGGGCCTACGAGCAGTACTTC
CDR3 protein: CASSVRDRAYEQYF

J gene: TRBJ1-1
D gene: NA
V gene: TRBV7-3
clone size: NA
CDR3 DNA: TGTGCCAGCAGCTTAAGCGGACAGAACACTGAAGCTTTCTTT
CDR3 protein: CASSLSGQNTEAFF

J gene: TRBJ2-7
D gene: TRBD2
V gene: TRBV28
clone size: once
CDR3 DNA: TGTGCCAGCAGTTTGCCCCGACAGGGTTGGACTAGCGTCTACGAGCAGTACTTC
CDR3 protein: CASSLPRQGWTSVYEQYF

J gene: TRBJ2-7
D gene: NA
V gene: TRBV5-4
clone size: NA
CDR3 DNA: TGTGCCAGCAGCCTGGACGGTTTAAACTACGAGCAGTACTTC
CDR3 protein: CASSLDGLNYEQYF

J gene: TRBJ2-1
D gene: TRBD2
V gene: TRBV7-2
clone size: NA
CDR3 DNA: TGTGCCAGCAGCGCAAGGACTAGCGGGAGAAGAGATGAGCAGTTCTTC
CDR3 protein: CASSARTSGRRDEQFF

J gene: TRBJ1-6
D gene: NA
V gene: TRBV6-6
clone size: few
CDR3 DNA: TGTGCCAGCAGACCCACAGGGACTTCACCCCTCCACTTT
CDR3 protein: CASRPTGTSPLHF

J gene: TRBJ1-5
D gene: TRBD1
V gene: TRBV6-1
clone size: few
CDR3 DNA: TGTGCCAGCAGTGAGGGACAGGTAAATCAGCCCCAGCATTTT
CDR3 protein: CASSEGQVNQPQHF

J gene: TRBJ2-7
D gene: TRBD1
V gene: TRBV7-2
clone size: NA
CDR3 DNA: TGTGCCAGCAGCTTATCGGACAGGGGACACTACGAGCAGTACTTC
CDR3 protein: CASSLSDRGHYEQYF

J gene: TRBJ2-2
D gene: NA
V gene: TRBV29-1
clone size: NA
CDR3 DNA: TGCAGCGTTACTAACAGGGTTGGCACCGGGGAGCTGTTTTTT
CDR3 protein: CSVTNRVGTGELFF

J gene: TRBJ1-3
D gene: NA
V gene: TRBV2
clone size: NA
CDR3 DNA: TGTGCCAGCAGTGGCCCTGCGAGGGCAGGAAACACCATATATTTT
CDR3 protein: CASSGPARAGNTIYF

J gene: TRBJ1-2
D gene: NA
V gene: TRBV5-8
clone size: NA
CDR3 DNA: TGTGCCAGCAGCTTGAATCAGCCAGGGGCACTTAACTATGGCTACACCTTC
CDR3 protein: CASSLNQPGALNYGYTF

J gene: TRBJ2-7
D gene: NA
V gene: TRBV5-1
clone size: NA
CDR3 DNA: TGCGCCAGCAGCTTGTCAGGATTGTCCTACGAGCAGTACTTC
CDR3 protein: CASSLSGLSYEQYF

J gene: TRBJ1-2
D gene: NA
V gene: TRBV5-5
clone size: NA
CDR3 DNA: TGTGCCAGCAGCTTGGATCCGGGTGCGGACTATGGCTACACCTTC
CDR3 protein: CASSLDPGADYGYTF

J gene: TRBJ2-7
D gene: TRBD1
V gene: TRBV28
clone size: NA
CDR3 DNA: TGTGCCAGCAGCCGACCGCGGACAGGGGGCTACGAGCAGTACTTC
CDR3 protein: CASSRPRTGGYEQYF

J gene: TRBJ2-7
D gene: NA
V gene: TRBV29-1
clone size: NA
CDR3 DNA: TGCAGCGTTGTGGGTGGGGGGGCTGTATGGGAGCAGTACTTC
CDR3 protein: CSVVGGGAVWEQYF

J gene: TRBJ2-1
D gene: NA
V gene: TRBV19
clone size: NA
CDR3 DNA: TGTGCCAGTAGTTCCCAGGCGAGCGGAGTATACAATGAGCAGTTCTTC
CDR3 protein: CASSSQASGVYNEQFF

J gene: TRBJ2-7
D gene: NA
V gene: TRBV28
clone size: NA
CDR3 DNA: TGTGCCAGCAGTTTAGACAGGAACTACGAGCAGTACTTC
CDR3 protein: CASSLDRNYEQYF

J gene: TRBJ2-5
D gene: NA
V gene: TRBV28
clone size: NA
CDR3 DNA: TGTGCCTCTTGTAGCCAAGAGACCCAGTACTTC
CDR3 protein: CASCSQETQYF

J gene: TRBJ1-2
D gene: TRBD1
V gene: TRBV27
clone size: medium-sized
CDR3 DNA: TGTGCCAGCAGTATACAGGGGGCTAACTATGGCTACACCTTC
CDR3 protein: CASSIQGANYGYTF

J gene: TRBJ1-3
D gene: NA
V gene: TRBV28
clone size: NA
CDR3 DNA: TGTGCCAGCAGTTTGAGAAGAAACACCATATATTTT
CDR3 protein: CASSLRRNTIYF

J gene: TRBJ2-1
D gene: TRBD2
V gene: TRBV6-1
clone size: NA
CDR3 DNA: TGTGCCAGCAGTGAAGACGGCGGGAGTTTCAATGAGCAGTTCTTC
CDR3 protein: CASSEDGGSFNEQFF

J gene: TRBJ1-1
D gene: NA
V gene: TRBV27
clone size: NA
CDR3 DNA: TGTGCCAGCAGTTTACAGGCCATGAACACTGAAGCTTTCTTT
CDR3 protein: CASSLQAMNTEAFF

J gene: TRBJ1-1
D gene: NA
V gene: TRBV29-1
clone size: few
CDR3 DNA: TGCAGCGTTGAATCTAGCCAGACAAACACTGAAGCTTTCTTT
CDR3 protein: CSVESSQTNTEAFF

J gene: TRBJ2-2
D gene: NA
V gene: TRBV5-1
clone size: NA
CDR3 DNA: TGCGCCAGCAGCTTGCAGGGGCTGAACACCGGGGAGCTGTTTTTT
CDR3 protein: CASSLQGLNTGELFF

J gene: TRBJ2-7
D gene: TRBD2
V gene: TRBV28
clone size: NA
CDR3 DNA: TGTGCCAGCAGGGGCCCTCTTACTACTAGCGGGGCCGAGCAGTACTTC
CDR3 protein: CASRGPLTTSGAEQYF

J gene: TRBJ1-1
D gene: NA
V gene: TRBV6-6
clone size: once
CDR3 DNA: TGTGCCAGCAGCTACTGGGACACTCGGAACACTGAAGCTTTCTTT
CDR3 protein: CASSYWDTRNTEAFF

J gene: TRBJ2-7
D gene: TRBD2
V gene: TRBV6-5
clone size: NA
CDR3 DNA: TGTGCCAGCAGACCAGCGGGAAGGGGCTACGAGCAGTACTTC
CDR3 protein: CASRPAGRGYEQYF

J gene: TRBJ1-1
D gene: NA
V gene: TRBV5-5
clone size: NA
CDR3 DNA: TGTGCCAGCAGCTTGGGGCCCAACACTGAAGCTTTCTTT
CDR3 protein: CASSLGPNTEAFF

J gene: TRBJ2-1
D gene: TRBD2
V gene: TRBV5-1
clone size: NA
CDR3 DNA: TGCGCCAGCAGCCTAACTAGCGGATCCTACAATGAGCAGTTCTTC
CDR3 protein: CASSLTSGSYNEQFF

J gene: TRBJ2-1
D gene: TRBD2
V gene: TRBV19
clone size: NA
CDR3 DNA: TGTACCAGTAGTATAGATCTAGCTAGCGGCTCCTACAATGAGCAGTTCTTC
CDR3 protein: CTSSIDLASGSYNEQFF

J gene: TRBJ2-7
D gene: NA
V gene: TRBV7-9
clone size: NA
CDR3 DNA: TGTGCCAGCAGGAGGGGACAAACCTACGAGCAGTACTTC
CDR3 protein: CASRRGQTYEQYF

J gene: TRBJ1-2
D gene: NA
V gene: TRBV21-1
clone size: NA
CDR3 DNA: TGTGCCAGCAGCAAGAGTGCAGGGGGTTGTGGAGGTGGCTACACCTTC
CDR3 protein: CASSKSAGGCGGGYTF

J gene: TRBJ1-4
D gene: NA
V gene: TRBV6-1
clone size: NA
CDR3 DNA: TGTGCCAGCAGTGACAGGACCGGACTTCGTTTGGGTGAAAAACTGTTTTTT
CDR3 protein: CASSDRTGLRLGEKLFF

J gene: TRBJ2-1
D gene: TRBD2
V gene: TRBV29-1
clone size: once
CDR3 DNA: TGCAGCGAAAGCGGGAGGTCTAACAATGAGCAGTTCTTC
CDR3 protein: CSESGRSNNEQFF

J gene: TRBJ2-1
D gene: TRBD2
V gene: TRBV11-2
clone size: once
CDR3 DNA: TGTGCCAGCAGCTTAGCGGGAGGGCCTTACAATGAGCAGTTCTTC
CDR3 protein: CASSLAGGPYNEQFF

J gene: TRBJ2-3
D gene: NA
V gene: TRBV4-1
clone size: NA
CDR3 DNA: TGCGCCAGCAGCCAAGCGCAGCGGCCCATCGGAGATACGCAGTATTTT
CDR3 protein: CASSQAQRPIGDTQYF

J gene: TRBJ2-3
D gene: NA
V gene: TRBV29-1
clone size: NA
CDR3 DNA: TGCAGCGCCGAGACGGGAACCCGGGATACGCAGTATTTT
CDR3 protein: CSAETGTRDTQYF

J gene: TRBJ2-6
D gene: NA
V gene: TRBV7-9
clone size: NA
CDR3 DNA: TGTGCCAGCAGCTTCCGATCGGACGGGGGAGACTCTGGGGCCAACGTCCTGACTTTC
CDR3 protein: CASSFRSDGGDSGANVLTF

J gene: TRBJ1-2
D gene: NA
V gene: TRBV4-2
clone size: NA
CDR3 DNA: TGTGCCAGCAGCCCTGCTTCAGACAGTAACTATGGCTACACCTTC
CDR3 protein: CASSPASDSNYGYTF

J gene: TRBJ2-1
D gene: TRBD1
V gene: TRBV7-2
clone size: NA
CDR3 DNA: TGTGCCAGCAGCACCGCCGGGACAGGGCAAAATGAGCAGTTCTTC
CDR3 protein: CASSTAGTGQNEQFF

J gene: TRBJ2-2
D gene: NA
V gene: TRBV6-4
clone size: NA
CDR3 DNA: TGTGCCAGTGCGAGGGATTGGGCCGGGGAGCTGTTTTTT
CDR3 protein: CASARDWAGELFF

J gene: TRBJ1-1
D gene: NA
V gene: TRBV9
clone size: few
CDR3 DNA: TGTGCCAGCAGCGTAGGGGAGAGGGGGACTATGAACACTGAAGCTTTCTTT
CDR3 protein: CASSVGERGTMNTEAFF

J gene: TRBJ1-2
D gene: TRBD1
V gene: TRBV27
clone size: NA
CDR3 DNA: TGTGCCAGCAGCCTACAGGGGGCTGCGGGCTATGGCTACACCTTC
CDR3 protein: CASSLQGAAGYGYTF

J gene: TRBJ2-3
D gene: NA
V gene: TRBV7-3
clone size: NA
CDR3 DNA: TGTGCCAGCAGCTCCGACTCGGGTTCGGGGGCAGATACGCAGTATTTT
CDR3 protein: CASSSDSGSGADTQYF

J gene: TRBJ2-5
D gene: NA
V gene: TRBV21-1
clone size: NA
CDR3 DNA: TGTGCCAGCAGCAAAGAAAGATTAGCCGGAACAGGGGGCTGTGAGACCCAGTACTTC
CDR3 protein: CASSKERLAGTGGCETQYF

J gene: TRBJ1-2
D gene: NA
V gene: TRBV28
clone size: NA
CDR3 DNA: TGTGCCAGCAGTTTAGAGTATGGCTACACCTTC
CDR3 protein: CASSLEYGYTF

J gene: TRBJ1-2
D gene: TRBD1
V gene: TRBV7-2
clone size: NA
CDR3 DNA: TGTGCCAGCAGCCTGGACAGGGTGGGTTATGGCTACACCTTC
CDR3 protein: CASSLDRVGYGYTF

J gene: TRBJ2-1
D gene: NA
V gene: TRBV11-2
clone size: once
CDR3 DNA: TGTGCCAGCAGGACCGACTATTACTACAATGAGCAGTTCTTC
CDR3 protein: CASRTDYYYNEQFF

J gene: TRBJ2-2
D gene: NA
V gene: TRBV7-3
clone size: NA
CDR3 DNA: TGTGCCAGCAGCTTGGTGAGGGACGGGGAGCTGTTTTTT
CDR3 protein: CASSLVRDGELFF

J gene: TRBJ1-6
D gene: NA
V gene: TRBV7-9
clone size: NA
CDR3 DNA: TGTGCCAGCAGCTTACGGGGGAGCTCCTATAATTCACCCCTCCACTTT
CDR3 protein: CASSLRGSSYNSPLHF

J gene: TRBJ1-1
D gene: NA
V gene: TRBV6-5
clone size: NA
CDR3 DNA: TGTGCCAGCAGTTGGACTATGAACACTGAAGCTTTCTTT
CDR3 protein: CASSWTMNTEAFF

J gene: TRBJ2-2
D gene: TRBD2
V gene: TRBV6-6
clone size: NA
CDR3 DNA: TGTGCCAGTCGACTAGCGGGTATTCAAAACACCGGGGAGCTGTTTTTT
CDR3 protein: CASRLAGIQNTGELFF

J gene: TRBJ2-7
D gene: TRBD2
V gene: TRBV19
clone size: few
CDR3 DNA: TGCGCCAGTAGAGGAAACGGGAGGGATTCCTACGAGCAGTACTTC
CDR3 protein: CASRGNGRDSYEQYF

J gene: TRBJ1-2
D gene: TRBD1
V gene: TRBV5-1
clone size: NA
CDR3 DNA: TGCGCCAGCACCCGGACAGGGGGCCTTAACTATGGCTACACCTTC
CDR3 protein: CASTRTGGLNYGYTF

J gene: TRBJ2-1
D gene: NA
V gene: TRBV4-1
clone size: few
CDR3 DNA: TGCGCCAGCAGCCAAGCAAGAGGAAATGAGCAGTTCTTC
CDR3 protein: CASSQARGNEQFF